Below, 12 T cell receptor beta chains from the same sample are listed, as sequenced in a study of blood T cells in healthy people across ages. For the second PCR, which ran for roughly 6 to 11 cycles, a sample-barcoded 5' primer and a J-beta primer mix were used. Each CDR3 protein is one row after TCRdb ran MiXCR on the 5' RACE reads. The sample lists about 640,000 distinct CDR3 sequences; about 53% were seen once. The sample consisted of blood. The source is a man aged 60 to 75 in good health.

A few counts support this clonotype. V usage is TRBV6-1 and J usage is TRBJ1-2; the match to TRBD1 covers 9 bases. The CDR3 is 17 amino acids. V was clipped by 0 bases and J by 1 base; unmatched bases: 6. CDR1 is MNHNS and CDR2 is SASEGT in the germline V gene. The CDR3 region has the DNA TGTGCCAGCAGTGAAGCCCTCGGACAGGGGCTTAACTATGGCTACACCTTC. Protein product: CASSEALGQGLNYGYTF.

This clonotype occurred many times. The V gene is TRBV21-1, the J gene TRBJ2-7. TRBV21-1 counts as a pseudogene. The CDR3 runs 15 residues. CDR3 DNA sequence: TGTGCCAGCAGCAAAATCCAGATCGTAGCATACGAGCAGTACTTC. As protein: CASSKIQIVAYEQYF.

CDR3 in DNA: TGTGCCAGCAGTCCGGTAGGGACAGGGCAAGAGACCCAGTACTTC. It yields the protein CASSPVGTGQETQYF. This chain connects TRBV12-3 or TRBV12-4 to TRBJ2-5; 9 nucleotides match TRBD1. The CDR3 covers 15 residues. V lost 5 bases, J lost 2 bases, and 6 bases stayed unmatched.

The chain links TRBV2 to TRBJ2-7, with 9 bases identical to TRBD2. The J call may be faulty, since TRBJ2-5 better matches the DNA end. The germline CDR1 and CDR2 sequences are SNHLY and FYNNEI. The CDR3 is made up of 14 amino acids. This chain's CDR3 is CATSTSGHQETQYF. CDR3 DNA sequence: TGTGCCACCTCGACTAGCGGACACCAAGAGACCCAGTACTTC.

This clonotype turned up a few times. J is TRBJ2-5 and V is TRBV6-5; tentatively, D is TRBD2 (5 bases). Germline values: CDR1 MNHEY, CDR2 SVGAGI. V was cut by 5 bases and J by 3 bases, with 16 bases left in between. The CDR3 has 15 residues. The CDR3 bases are TGTGCCAGCAGTGCCATCCTCGCCGGGGAAGAGACCCAGTACTTC. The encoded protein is CASSAILAGEETQYF.

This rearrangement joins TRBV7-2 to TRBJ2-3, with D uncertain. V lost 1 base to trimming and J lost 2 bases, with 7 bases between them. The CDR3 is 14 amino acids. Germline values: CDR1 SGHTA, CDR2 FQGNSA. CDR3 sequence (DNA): TGTGCCAGCAGCTTAGACTCTTACACAGATACGCAGTATTTT. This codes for CASSLDSYTDTQYF.

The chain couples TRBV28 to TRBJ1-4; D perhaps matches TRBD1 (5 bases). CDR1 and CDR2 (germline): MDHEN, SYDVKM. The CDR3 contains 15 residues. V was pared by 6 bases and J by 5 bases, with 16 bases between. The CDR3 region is CASSSGGTGNEKLFF. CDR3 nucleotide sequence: TGTGCCAGCAGCTCGGGCGGGACTGGAAATGAAAAACTGTTTTTT.

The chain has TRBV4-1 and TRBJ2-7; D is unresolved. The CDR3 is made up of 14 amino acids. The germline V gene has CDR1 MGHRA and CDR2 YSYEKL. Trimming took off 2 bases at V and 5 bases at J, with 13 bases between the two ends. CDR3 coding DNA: TGCGCCAGCAGCCAAAGAAGGGCCACGGACGAGCAGTACTTC. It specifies CASSQRRATDEQYF.

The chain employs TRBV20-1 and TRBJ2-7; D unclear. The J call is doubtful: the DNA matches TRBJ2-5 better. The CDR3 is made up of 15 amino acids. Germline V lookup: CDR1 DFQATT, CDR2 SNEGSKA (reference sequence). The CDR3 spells CSASYWSFPQETQYF. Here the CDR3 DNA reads TGCAGTGCTAGTTATTGGAGTTTCCCGCAAGAGACCCAGTACTTC.

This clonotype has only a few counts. In DNA form, the CDR3 reads TGTGCCAGCAGCTTACTTGGCGGATACAATGAGCAGTTCTTC. It encodes CASSLLGGYNEQFF. The chain combines TRBV11-2 with TRBJ2-1; D unclear. CDR3 length: 14 amino acids. V was pared by 2 bases and J by 4 bases, with 9 bases between. In germline, CDR1 is SGHAT, CDR2 FQNNGV. The full variable domain, with the rest looked up from reference TRBV11-2 and TRBJ2-1, is EAGVAQSPRYKIIEKRQSVAFWCNPISGHATLYWYQQILGQGPKLLIQFQNNGVVDDSQLPKDRFSAERLKGVDSTLKIQPAKLEDSAVYLCASSLLGGYNEQFFGPGTRLTVL.

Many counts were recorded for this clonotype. CDR3 coding DNA: TGCAGTGCGCGGACAGGTTCCTATAATTCACCCCTCCACTTT. It translates to CSARTGSYNSPLHF. This chain connects TRBV20-1 to TRBJ1-6; 7 positions match TRBD1. The CDR3 is 14 residues long. V trimming: 6 bases; J trimming: 1 base; junction bases outside the gene matches: 3. From germline, CDR1 is DFQATT and CDR2 SNEGSKA (reference sequence).

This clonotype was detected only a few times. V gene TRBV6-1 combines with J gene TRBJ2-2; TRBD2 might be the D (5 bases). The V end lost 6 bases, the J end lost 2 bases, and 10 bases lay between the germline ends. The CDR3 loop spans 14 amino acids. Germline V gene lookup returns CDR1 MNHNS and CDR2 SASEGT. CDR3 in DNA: TGTGCCAGCAGGCCGGGATATAACACCGGGGAGCTGTTTTTT. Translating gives CASRPGYNTGELFF.